Each of the 13 T cell receptor beta chains below was sequenced from the same sample in a study of blood T cell repertoires in COVID-19. Measured with immunoSEQ multiplex PCR; TCRdb has only the in-frame clones, and not every one. The data contain around 270,000 clones, approximately 86% of them singletons. Material for sequencing was peripheral blood. The receptors shown here come from a man aged 40-49 years who had recovered from COVID-19.

This rearrangement joins TRBV18 to TRBJ2-1; 12 nucleotides line up with TRBD2. V was pared by 6 bases and J by 14 bases, with 5 bases of the junction left unmatched. Germline V CDR1 and CDR2: KGHSH, LQKENI. The CDR3 totals 12 residues. The CDR3 protein is CASSRTSGDEFF. The CDR3 DNA follows: TGTGCCAGCTCCCGGACTAGCGGGGATGAGTTCTTC.

The chain recombines TRBV9 with TRBJ2-1, with D uncertain. Germline values: CDR1 SGDLS, CDR2 YYNGEE. V was trimmed by 0 bases and J by 0 bases, leaving 7 bases between them. CDR3 length: 15 amino acids. The CDR3 DNA reads as TGTGCCAGCAGCGTAGCTAGTCACTCCTACAATGAGCAGTTCTTC. Encoded protein: CASSVASHSYNEQFF.

This rearrangement joins TRBV11-3 to TRBJ2-1; 14 positions agree with TRBD2. The ends lost 1 base at V and 0 bases at J; junction bases unmatched: 2. The CDR3 consists of 18 residues. Germline V lookup: CDR1 SGHNT, CDR2 YENEEA. The DNA for the CDR3 is TGTGCCAGCAGCTTAGGGACTAGCGGGAGGAGCTCCTACAATGAGCAGTTCTTC. This encodes CASSLGTSGRSSYNEQFF.

The chain joins TRBV4-1 to TRBJ2-1; D remains unclear. The V and J ends lost 4 bases and 1 base respectively, with 14 bases between them. This CDR3 has 16 residues. The germline V gene encodes CDR1 MGHRA and CDR2 YSYEKL. Here the CDR3 reads CASSPSAALSYNEQFF. CDR3 nucleotide sequence: TGCGCCAGCAGCCCGTCGGCGGCCCTATCCTACAATGAGCAGTTCTTC.

The chain combines TRBV20-1 with TRBJ2-3; weak D call: TRBD2 (5 bases). Germline V lookup: CDR1 DFQATT, CDR2 SNEGSKA (reference sequence). Trimming removed 3 bases from V and 2 bases from J, with 12 bases in between. CDR3 size: 14 residues. The CDR3 loop reads CSASLRENTDTQYF. As DNA, the CDR3 is TGCAGTGCTAGTCTAAGGGAGAACACAGATACGCAGTATTTT.

CDR3 residues: CASSLPTGPYNEQFF. CDR3 sequence (DNA): TGTGCCAGCAGCTTACCGACAGGGCCCTACAATGAGCAGTTCTTC. The chain carries TRBV5-4 and TRBJ2-1, with 7 bases that match TRBD1. V was clipped by 2 bases and J by 2 bases; unmatched bases: 4. CDR1 SGHNT and CDR2 YYREEE come from the germline V gene (reference sequence). The CDR3 length is 15 residues.

CDR3 DNA: TGTGCCAGCACCACCCCCGGCGGCCCCGGGGAGACTGAAGCTTTCTTT. Translated, it gives CASTTPGGPGETEAFF. The chain is built from TRBV7-9 and TRBJ1-1; unclear D gene. There are 16 residues in the CDR3. Trimming removed 7 bases from V and 5 bases from J, with 23 bases in between. CDR1 is SEHNR, CDR2 FQNEAQ, per germline (reference sequence).

This clone was recorded only once. This rearrangement joins TRBV3-1 (or the pseudogene TRBV3-2) to TRBJ2-3; a weak D match, TRBD2 (6 bases). V gave up 0 bases and J gave up 4 bases, with 8 bases separating them. Germline lookup yields CDR1 LGHDT and CDR2 YNNKEL (reference sequence). This CDR3 is built from 14 residues. This CDR3 is CASSQDWGADTQYF. CDR3 coding DNA: TGTGCCAGCAGCCAAGATTGGGGGGCAGATACGCAGTATTTT.

This chain connects TRBV18 to TRBJ2-2, with 10 bases identical to TRBD2. Germline lookup yields CDR1 KGHSH and CDR2 LQKENI. The CDR3 is 18 residues long. After removal of 3 bases from V and 5 bases from J, the junction contained 12 bases not matched to a gene. CDR3 protein: CASSPLGLADRGTGELFF. CDR3 bases: TGTGCCAGCTCACCCCTAGGACTAGCGGACAGAGGGACCGGGGAGCTGTTTTTT.

This CDR3 is CASSKGGRQEGSTNYGYTF. DNA for the CDR3: TGTGCCAGCAGCAAAGGGGGAAGACAGGAAGGATCTACTAACTATGGCTACACCTTC. The rearrangement links TRBV21-1 to TRBJ1-2; the table's D call of TRBD1 was not tested on the DNA. TRBV21-1 is a pseudogene segment. The length of the CDR3 is 19 residues.

The V and J genes are TRBV6-6 and TRBJ2-7, with 7 bases that match TRBD1. Germline V gene lookup returns CDR1 MNHNY and CDR2 SVGAGI (reference sequence). With V trimmed by 2 bases and J by 2 bases, 9 bases remained unmatched. This CDR3 region has 16 residues. This chain's CDR3 is CASSYPRTGDAYEQYF. The CDR3 nucleotides read TGTGCCAGCAGTTACCCGAGGACAGGTGATGCCTACGAGCAGTACTTC.

The J gene is TRBJ2-1, the V gene TRBV2; 10 bases map to TRBD2. The CDR3 is made up of 17 amino acids. Looked up from germline, CDR1 is SNHLY and CDR2 is FYNNEI. J lost 7 bases, V lost 6 bases, and 15 bases had no gene match. For the CDR3, the DNA is TGTGCCAGCAGCGACTCGGCACTAGCGGGGTTGAGAAATGAGCAGTTCTTC. It yields the protein CASSDSALAGLRNEQFF.

The rearrangement uses TRBV25-1 and TRBJ1-2, with 7 positions matching TRBD1. With 5 bases clipped from V and 4 bases from J, the junction kept 1 base outside the gene matches. There are 12 residues in the CDR3. Germline loops: CDR1 MGHDK, CDR2 SYGVNS. CDR3 protein: CASSPGGYGYTF. In DNA, the CDR3 is TGTGCCAGCAGTCCAGGGGGCTATGGCTACACCTTC.